This T cell receptor beta chain was captured by sequencing in a study of cytomegalovirus exposure and HLA in healthy donors. Study overall: The early release's HLA-typed donors yielded approximately 81 million unique TCRs. Study-level points and caveats: As a later analysis showed, several of the most significant clusters appeared to be linked to common viral pathogens. When a later analysis compared HLA-associated TCR beta chains with equally common others, the HLA-associated chains turned out to be more clonally expanded and to have lower generation probabilities.

Trimming removed 9 bases from V and 1 base from J; junction bases left unmatched: 3. The germline gives CDR1 MNHNS, CDR2 SASEGT. CDR3 length: 12 amino acids. This clone has a handful of counts. Antigen specificity is unknown. The sample carries other DNA sequences with the same CDR3. A multiplex PCR was run with 60 Vbeta primers and 13 Jbeta primers. Per the original methods: In a later analysis, 80 million to 100 million unique TCR beta chains included roughly 11 million shared by two or more donors. Repertoires were generated with immunoSEQ multiplex PCR, while TCRdb's copy carries only in-frame clones and drops some. The V and J calls and clone size were taken over from that table, and D and trimming were inferred from the DNA. The repertoire has about 130,000 clones, about three quarters of them found once; the top ten carry 5.5% to 8.5%.

The sequenced material came from PBMCs. This sequence joins TRBV6-1 and TRBJ2-7, with 7 positions matching TRBD1. The TCR originated in a man aged 35 to 55 in good health and CMV-seropositive. DNA of the CDR3: TGTGCCAGTCGGGACAGATCCTACGAGCAGTACTTC. This codes for CASRDRSYEQYF.